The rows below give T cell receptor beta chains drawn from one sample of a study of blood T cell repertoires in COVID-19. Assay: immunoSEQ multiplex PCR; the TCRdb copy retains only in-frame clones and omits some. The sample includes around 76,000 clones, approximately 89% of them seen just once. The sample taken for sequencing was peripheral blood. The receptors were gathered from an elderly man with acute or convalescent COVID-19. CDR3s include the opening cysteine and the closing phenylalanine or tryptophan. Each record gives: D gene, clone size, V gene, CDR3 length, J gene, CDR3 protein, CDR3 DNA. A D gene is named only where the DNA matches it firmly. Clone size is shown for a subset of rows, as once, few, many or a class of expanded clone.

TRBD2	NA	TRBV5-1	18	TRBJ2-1	CASSRRPGLAGENNEQFF	TGCGCCAGCAGTCGTAGACCGGGACTAGCGGGAGAGAACAATGAGCAGTTCTTC
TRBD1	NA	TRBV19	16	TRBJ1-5	CASSISGTGSNQPQHF	TGTGCCAGTAGTATATCCGGGACAGGTAGCAATCAGCCCCAGCATTTT
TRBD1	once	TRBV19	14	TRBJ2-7	CASSTGTGAYEQYF	TGTGCCAGTAGCACAGGGACAGGGGCCTACGAGCAGTACTTC
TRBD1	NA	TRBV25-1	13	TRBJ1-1	CASSDPGQVKAFF	TGTGCCAGCAGTGATCCCGGACAGGTCAAAGCTTTCTTT
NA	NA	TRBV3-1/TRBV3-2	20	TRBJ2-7	CASSQDMVSAGGTPIYEQYF	TGTGCCAGCAGCCAAGATATGGTTAGTGCAGGGGGGACCCCAATCTACGAGCAGTACTTC
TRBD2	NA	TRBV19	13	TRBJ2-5	CASSKGLDETQYF	TGTGCCAGTAGTAAGGGACTAGACGAGACCCAGTACTTC
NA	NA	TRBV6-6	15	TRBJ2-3	CASRKGGADSDTQYF	TGTGCCAGCAGGAAGGGGGGGGCCGATTCAGATACGCAGTATTTT
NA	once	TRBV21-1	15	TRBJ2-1	CASSKGDYTYNEQFF	TGTGCCAGCAGCAAAGGGGACTATACCTACAATGAGCAGTTCTTC
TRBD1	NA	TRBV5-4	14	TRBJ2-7	CASSVRGREYEQYF	TGTGCCAGCAGCGTTAGGGGGCGTGAATACGAGCAGTACTTC
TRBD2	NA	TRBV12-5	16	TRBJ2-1	CASGSRTSGPYNEQFF	TGTGCTAGTGGTTCGAGGACTAGCGGACCGTACAATGAGCAGTTCTTC
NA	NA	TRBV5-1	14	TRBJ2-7	CASSLTGFSYEQYF	TGCGCCAGCAGCCTAACAGGGTTCTCCTACGAGCAGTACTTC
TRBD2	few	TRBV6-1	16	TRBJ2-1	CASSGRLAGSYNEQFF	TGTGCCAGCAGTGGACGACTAGCGGGCTCCTACAATGAGCAGTTCTTC
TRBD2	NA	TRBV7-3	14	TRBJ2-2	CASSPRGGTGELFF	TGTGCCAGCAGCCCCCGGGGGGGAACCGGGGAGCTGTTTTTT
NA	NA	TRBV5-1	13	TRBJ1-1	CASSVGLDTEAFF	TGCGCCAGCAGCGTGGGGCTGGACACTGAAGCTTTCTTT
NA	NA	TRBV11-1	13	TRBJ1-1	CASSLGEDTEAFF	TGTGCCAGCAGCCTAGGGGAGGACACTGAAGCTTTCTTT
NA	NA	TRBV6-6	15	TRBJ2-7	CASTHGSDSSYEQYF	TGTGCCAGCACCCATGGATCGGACAGTTCCTACGAGCAGTACTTC
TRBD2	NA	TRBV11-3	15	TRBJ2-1	CASSLGRGGLNEQFF	TGTGCCAGCAGCTTAGGGCGGGGGGGGCTCAATGAGCAGTTCTTC
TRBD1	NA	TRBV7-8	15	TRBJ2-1	CASSPRTGSVDEQFF	TGTGCCAGCAGCCCACGGACAGGGTCGGTCGATGAGCAGTTCTTC
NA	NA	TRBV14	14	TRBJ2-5	CASSQRNLQETQYF	TGTGCCAGCAGCCAACGCAACTTACAAGAGACCCAGTACTTC
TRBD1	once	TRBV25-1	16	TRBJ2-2	CASSDSGTGGTGELFF	TGTGCCAGCAGTGATTCCGGGACAGGGGGCACCGGGGAGCTGTTTTTT
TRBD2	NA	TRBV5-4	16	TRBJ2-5	CASSLVRLASQETQYF	TGTGCCAGCAGCTTGGTCCGACTAGCGTCCCAAGAGACCCAGTACTTC
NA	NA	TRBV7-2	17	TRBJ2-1	CASSTLAGRDWDNEQFF	TGTGCCAGCAGCACACTGGCTGGCAGGGACTGGGACAATGAGCAGTTCTTC
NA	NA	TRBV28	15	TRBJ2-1	CASSHHPDTYNEQFF	TGTGCCAGCAGCCATCATCCGGACACCTACAATGAGCAGTTCTTC
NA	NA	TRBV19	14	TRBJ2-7	CASSPKPQGTEQYF	TGTGCCAGTAGCCCTAAGCCTCAGGGCACCGAGCAGTACTTC
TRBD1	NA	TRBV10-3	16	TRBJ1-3	CATHPTTGAPGNTIYF	TGTGCCACCCACCCCACTACAGGGGCCCCTGGAAACACCATATATTTT
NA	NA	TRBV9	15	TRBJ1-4	CASSLQGTTNEKLFF	TGTGCCAGCAGCCTTCAGGGAACAACTAATGAAAAACTGTTTTTT
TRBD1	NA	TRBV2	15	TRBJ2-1	CARTSGTGSYNEQFF	TGTGCCAGGACCTCGGGGACAGGGTCCTACAATGAGCAGTTCTTC
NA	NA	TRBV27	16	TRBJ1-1	CASSLSNSRRGKGAFF	TGTGCCAGCAGTTTATCGAATTCTCGGCGGGGGAAGGGTGCTTTCTTT
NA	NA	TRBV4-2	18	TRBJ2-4	CASSQDPSLSLARNIQYF	TGTGCCAGCAGCCAAGATCCTAGTCTATCACTAGCCAGGAACATTCAGTACTTC